This T cell receptor (beta chain) comes out of a study of cytomegalovirus exposure and HLA in healthy donors. The PCR was carried out with 60 Vbeta primers and 13 Jbeta primers. The method was immunoSEQ multiplex PCR; TCRdb's version includes in-frame clones alone and lacks a portion of them. The table has about 160,000 clones, 82% seen once. Looked up from germline, CDR1 is MNHEY and CDR2 is SMNVEV (reference sequence). V gave up 5 bases and J gave up 8 bases; unmatched junction bases: 8. The CDR3 totals 14 residues. Sequencing was performed on PBMCs. This chain links TRBV27 with TRBJ1-1; 10 bases are shared with TRBD1. The sequence was obtained from a man aged 50 to 60 in good health and CMV-seropositive. CDR3 DNA: TGTGCCAGCAGTCCAGGGACAGGGGAGATAGAAGCTTTCTTT. Amino acid sequence: CASSPGTGEIEAFF.